The clone carrying this TCR beta chain showed up just once. The data belong to a study of blood T cell repertoires in COVID-19. Looking at the study overall: Acute and convalescent COVID-19 samples came from the United States, Italy and Spain. From T cells, B-cell-depleted T cells, or PBMCs came the material, which was cDNA or gDNA.

Per the original data handling: Nucleated cell counts were estimated from reference gene primer amplification. The method was immunoSEQ multiplex PCR; TCRdb's version includes in-frame clones alone and lacks a portion of them. The D gene and trimming were derived from the DNA, and the V and J assignments and clone size from that table. This sample has about 200,000 clones, with 88% found just once. V was cut by 0 bases and J by 7 bases, with 13 bases left in between. CDR1 is MNHEY and CDR2 is SVGAGI in the germline V gene. This CDR3 is built from 14 residues. The V call is TRBV6-5, the J call TRBJ2-7; tentative D call: TRBD2 (7 bases). Sequences were obtained from peripheral blood. The TCR originated in a young man with active or convalescent COVID-19. CDR3 loop: CASSYSRGGGEQYF. CDR3 nucleotides: TGTGCCAGCAGTTACTCTAGGGGGGGCGGGGAGCAGTACTTC.